One sample yielded the 14 T cell receptor beta chains listed below, sequenced in a study of T cells in localized non-small cell lung cancer. Assay used: immunoSEQ multiplex PCR; TCRdb lists only in-frame clones, some missing. This sample yields some 41,000 clones, of which roughly 80% are seen a single time; roughly 8.5% belongs to the top ten. The sample consisted of PBMCs, taken before any cancer treatment. The receptors come from a man aged 35 to 70 with stage II lung adenocarcinoma.

The chain carries TRBV6-1 and TRBJ1-5; 8 bases align to TRBD1. The CDR3 loop spans 15 amino acids. The trim removed 8 bases at V and 1 base at J, leaving 7 bases unmatched. Germline CDR1 and CDR2: MNHNS and SASEGT. DNA of the CDR3: TGTGCCAGCGGAAGGGACAGGTCAAGCAATCAGCCCCAGCATTTT. Residues: CASGRDRSSNQPQHF.

In this sample, this clone turned up a few times. This chain joins TRBV19 and TRBJ1-5; TRBD1 agrees at 7 bases. Germline V gives CDR1 LNHDA, CDR2 SQIVND (reference sequence). This CDR3 region has 14 residues. Trimming at V came to 3 bases and at J to 6 bases, leaving 5 bases not matched to a gene. The CDR3 bases are TGTGCCAGTAGTATGACAGGGTCGGGTCAGCCCCAGCATTTT. This codes for CASSMTGSGQPQHF.

The chain recombines TRBV28 with TRBJ1-1, with no clear D. Trimming stripped 7 bases from V and 11 bases from J, with 17 bases between. CDR1 and CDR2 from the germline V gene are MDHEN and SYDVKM. This CDR3 contains 12 residues. CDR3 loop: CASIFRPGEAFF. CDR3 bases: TGTGCCAGCATTTTCCGACCCGGTGAGGCTTTCTTT.

CDR3 DNA: TGTGCCAGCACCTTTTCCTGGCTCACAGGGAAGAACACTGAAGCTTTCTTT. It encodes CASTFSWLTGKNTEAFF. The chain combines TRBV19 with TRBJ1-1, with a tentative D call TRBD1 (6 bases). Germline-derived CDR1 and CDR2 are LNHDA and SQIVND (reference sequence). The V gene lost 9 bases and the J gene lost 1 base, with 24 bases spanning the gap. The CDR3 is 17 residues long.

The V gene is TRBV28, the J gene TRBJ2-2; 9 nucleotides align to TRBD2. The germline V gene has CDR1 MDHEN and CDR2 SYDVKM. The CDR3 is made up of 17 amino acids. The ends lost 5 bases at V and 1 base at J; junction bases unmatched: 8. The CDR3 spells CASSGLTSGMNTGELFF. CDR3 DNA: TGTGCCAGCAGTGGCCTGACTAGCGGTATGAACACCGGGGAGCTGTTTTTT.

This chain uses TRBV9 with TRBJ2-7; D is perhaps TRBD2 (7 bases). The germline V and J ends were trimmed by 0 bases and 7 bases, with 14 bases remaining between them. CDR1 SGDLS and CDR2 YYNGEE come from the germline V gene. The CDR3 covers 14 residues. As DNA, the CDR3 is TGTGCCAGCAGCGTAGCTACGGGGGGCTCAGAGCAGTACTTC. Amino acid sequence: CASSVATGGSEQYF. Combining the CDR3 with reference TRBV9 and TRBJ2-7 gives the whole variable domain DSGVTQTPKHLITATGQRVTLRCSPRSGDLSVYWYQQSLDQGLQFLIQYYNGEERAKGNILERFSAQQFPDLHSELNLSSLELGDSALYFCASSVATGGSEQYFGPGTRLTVT.

This rearrangement joins TRBV19 to TRBJ2-7, with D unresolved. V lost 5 bases and J 0 bases, leaving 20 bases between the germline ends. The CDR3 has 17 amino acids. Germline CDR1 reads LNHDA; CDR2 reads SQIVND (reference sequence). The CDR3 region is CASSPSPRARNSYEQYF. As DNA, the CDR3 is TGTGCCAGTAGTCCAAGCCCAAGAGCGCGGAACTCCTACGAGCAGTACTTC.

Comment on this clone: One junction end does not reproduce the germline sequence, and a read error may be involved. The J gene is TRBJ1-5, the V gene TRBV10-2, with D perhaps matching TRBD1 (5 bases). The CDR3 runs 13 residues. The germline V gene has CDR1 WSHSY and CDR2 SAAADI. In DNA, the CDR3 is TGCGCCAGCAGTGAGTCGGAGCGGGACCTCGGGAATTTT. This sequence encodes CASSESERDLGNF.

The J gene is TRBJ1-5, the V gene TRBV2; D gene ambiguous. The V and J ends lost 4 bases and 0 bases respectively, with 4 bases between them. Germline V gene lookup returns CDR1 SNHLY and CDR2 FYNNEI. The CDR3 consists of 13 residues. CDR3 nucleotide sequence: TGTGCCAGCAGTGGGGATAGCAATCAGCCCCAGCATTTT. It yields the protein CASSGDSNQPQHF.

This chain joins TRBV29-1 and TRBJ1-2; a weak D match, TRBD1 (5 bases). Trimming cost V 4 bases and J 6 bases, with 12 bases left between them. Germline CDR1 reads SQVTM; CDR2 reads ANQGSEA. This CDR3 is 12 amino acids long. CDR3 in DNA: TGCAGCGTTGGTTTGCAGGGAGATGGCTACACCTTC. Encoded protein: CSVGLQGDGYTF.

The rearrangement uses TRBV4-2 and TRBJ1-3; TRBD1 might be the D (5 bases). This CDR3 has 15 amino acids. V was shortened by 0 bases and J by 5 bases, with 11 bases between the two germline ends. Germline V CDR1 and CDR2: LGHNA, YNFKEQ. CDR3 region: CASSQDQGGRNTIYF. The CDR3, as DNA: TGTGCCAGCAGCCAAGATCAGGGCGGAAGAAACACCATATATTTT.

The CDR3 here is CTSRVGDQPQHF. The CDR3 DNA sequence: TGTACATCCAGGGTGGGGGATCAGCCCCAGCATTTT. V is TRBV6-1 and J is TRBJ1-5, with a tentative D call TRBD1 (5 bases). The germline CDR1 and CDR2 sequences are MNHNS and SASEGT. The length of the CDR3 is 12 residues.

V is TRBV10-3 and J is TRBJ1-4; maybe TRBD1 (5 bases). The CDR3 length is 13 residues. Trimming took 6 bases from V and 2 from J, leaving 7 bases between them. Germline CDR1 reads ENHRY; CDR2 reads SYGVKD. The CDR3 DNA follows: TGTGCCATCAGGGGGCTCACTAATGAAAAACTGTTTTTT. It codes for CAIRGLTNEKLFF.

This clone came up a few times. This chain connects TRBV6-5 to TRBJ2-2, with unresolved D. The CDR3 is 13 amino acids. The V gene lost 6 bases and the J gene lost 2 bases, with 7 bases spanning the gap. Germline loops: CDR1 MNHEY, CDR2 SVGAGI. DNA for the CDR3: TGTGCCAGCAGCTGGGGAAACACCGGGGAGCTGTTTTTT. Its protein is CASSWGNTGELFF.